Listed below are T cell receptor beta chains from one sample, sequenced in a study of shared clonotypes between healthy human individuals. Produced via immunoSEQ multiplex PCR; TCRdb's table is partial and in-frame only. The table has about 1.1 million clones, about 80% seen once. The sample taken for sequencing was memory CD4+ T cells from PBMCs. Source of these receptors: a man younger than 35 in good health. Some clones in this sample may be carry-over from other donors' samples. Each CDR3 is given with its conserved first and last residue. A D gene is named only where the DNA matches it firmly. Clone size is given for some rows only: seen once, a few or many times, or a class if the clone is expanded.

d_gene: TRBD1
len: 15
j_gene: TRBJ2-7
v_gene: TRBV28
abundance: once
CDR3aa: CASSPRAGGIYEQYF
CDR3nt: TGTGCCAGCAGCCCTCGGGCAGGGGGAATATACGAGCAGTACTTC

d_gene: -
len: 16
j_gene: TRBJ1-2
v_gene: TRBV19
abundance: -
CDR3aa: CASTPGARMGGWGYTF
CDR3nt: TGTGCCAGTACCCCGGGGGCCAGGATGGGAGGTTGGGGCTACACCTTC

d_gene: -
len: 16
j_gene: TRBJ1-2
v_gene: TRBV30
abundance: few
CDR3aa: CAWKGVKKGSRDGYTF
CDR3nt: TGTGCCTGGAAGGGGGTGAAAAAAGGGTCGAGGGATGGCTACACCTTC

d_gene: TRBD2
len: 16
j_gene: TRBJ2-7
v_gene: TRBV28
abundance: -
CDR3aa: CASSSPRAGDMREQYF
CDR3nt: TGTGCCAGCAGCTCCCCGAGGGCGGGAGATATGCGCGAGCAGTACTTC

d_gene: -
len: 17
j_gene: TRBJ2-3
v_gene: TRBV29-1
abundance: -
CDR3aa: CSVEVIQGGTSTDTQYF
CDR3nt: TGCAGCGTTGAAGTTATACAGGGAGGGACTAGCACAGATACGCAGTATTTT

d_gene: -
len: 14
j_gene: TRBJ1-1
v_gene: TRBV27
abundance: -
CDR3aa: CASRRTGRDTEAFF
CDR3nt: TGTGCCAGCAGACGTACAGGTCGTGACACTGAAGCTTTCTTT

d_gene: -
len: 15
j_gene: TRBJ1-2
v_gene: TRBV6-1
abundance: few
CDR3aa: CASSRLGDSNYGYTF
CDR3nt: TGTGCCAGCAGCCGACTGGGAGATTCTAACTATGGCTACACCTTC

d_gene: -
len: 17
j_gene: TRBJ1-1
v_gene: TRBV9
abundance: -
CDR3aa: CASSVGARRQMNTEAFF
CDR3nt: TGTGCCAGCAGCGTCGGAGCTAGGAGGCAGATGAACACTGAAGCTTTCTTT

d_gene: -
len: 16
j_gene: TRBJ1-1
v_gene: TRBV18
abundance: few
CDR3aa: CASSPRGTGMNTEAFF
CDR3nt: TGTGCCAGCTCACCGAGGGGGACCGGGATGAACACTGAAGCTTTCTTT

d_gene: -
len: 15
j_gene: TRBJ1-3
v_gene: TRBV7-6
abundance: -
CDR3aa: CASSLTGGSGNTIYF
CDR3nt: TGTGCCAGCAGCTTAACGGGGGGAAGTGGAAACACCATATATTTT

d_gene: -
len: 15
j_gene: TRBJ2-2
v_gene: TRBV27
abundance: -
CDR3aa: CASTPGTANTGELFF
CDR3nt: TGTGCCAGCACTCCCGGGACCGCGAACACCGGGGAGCTGTTTTTT

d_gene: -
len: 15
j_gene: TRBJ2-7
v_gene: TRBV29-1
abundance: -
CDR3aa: CSVVAAAQSSYEQYF
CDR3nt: TGCAGCGTTGTAGCAGCAGCTCAGAGCTCCTACGAGCAGTACTTC

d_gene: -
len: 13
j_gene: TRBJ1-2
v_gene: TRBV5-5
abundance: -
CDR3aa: CASSLPQGYGYTF
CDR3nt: TGTGCCAGCAGCTTGCCCCAGGGTTATGGCTACACCTTC

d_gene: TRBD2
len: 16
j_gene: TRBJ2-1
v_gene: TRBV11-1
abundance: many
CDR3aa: CASSLRGGRSYNEQFF
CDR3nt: TGTGCCAGCAGCTTAAGGGGCGGGAGGTCCTACAATGAGCAGTTCTTC

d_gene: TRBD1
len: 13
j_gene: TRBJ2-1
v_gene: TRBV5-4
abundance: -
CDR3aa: CASSPGGDPGEFF
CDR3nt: TGTGCCAGCAGCCCAGGGGGAGACCCTGGCGAGTTCTTC

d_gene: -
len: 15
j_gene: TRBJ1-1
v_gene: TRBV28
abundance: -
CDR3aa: CASRVLRARDTEAFF
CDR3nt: TGTGCCAGCAGGGTACTTAGGGCGAGGGACACTGAAGCTTTCTTT

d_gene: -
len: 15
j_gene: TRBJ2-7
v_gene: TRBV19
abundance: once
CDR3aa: CASSVLPLPSYEQYF
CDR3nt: TGTGCCAGTAGTGTCTTGCCTCTACCCTCGTACGAGCAGTACTTC

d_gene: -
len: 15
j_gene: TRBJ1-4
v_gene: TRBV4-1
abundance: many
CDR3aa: CASSQLGLPNEKLFF
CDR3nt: TGCGCCAGCAGCCAACTGGGACTGCCTAATGAAAAACTGTTTTTT

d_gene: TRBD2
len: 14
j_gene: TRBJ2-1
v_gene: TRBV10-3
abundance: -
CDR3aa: CASSIAGFFNEQFF
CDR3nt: TGTGCCTCCTCGATAGCGGGATTTTTCAATGAGCAGTTCTTC

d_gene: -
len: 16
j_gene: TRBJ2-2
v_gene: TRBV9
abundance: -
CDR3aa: CASSPSVRGNTGELFF
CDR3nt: TGTGCCAGCAGCCCCTCGGTAAGGGGAAACACCGGGGAGCTGTTTTTT

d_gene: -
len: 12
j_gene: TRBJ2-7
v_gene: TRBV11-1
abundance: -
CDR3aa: CASSLSSYEQYF
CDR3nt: TGTGCCAGCAGCTTGTCCTCCTACGAGCAGTACTTC

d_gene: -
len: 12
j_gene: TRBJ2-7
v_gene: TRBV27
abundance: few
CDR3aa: CASRRSLGEQYF
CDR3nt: TGTGCCAGCCGCAGATCCCTGGGTGAGCAGTACTTC

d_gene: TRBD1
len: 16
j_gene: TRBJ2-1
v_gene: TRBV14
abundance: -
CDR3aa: CASSQDRGQGVNEQFF
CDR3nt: TGTGCCAGCAGCCAGGACAGGGGGCAGGGCGTAAATGAGCAGTTCTTC

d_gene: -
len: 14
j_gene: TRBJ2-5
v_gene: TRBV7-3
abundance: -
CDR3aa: CASSLGAGKETQYF
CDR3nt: TGTGCCAGCAGCTTAGGGGCGGGGAAAGAGACCCAGTACTTC

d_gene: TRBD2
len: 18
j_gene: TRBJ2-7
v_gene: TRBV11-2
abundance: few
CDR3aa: CASSLESVAGGSAYEQYF
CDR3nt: TGTGCCAGCAGCTTAGAGAGTGTCGCGGGAGGTAGCGCCTACGAGCAGTACTTC

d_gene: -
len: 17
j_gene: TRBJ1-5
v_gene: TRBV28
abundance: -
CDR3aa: CASSSGPFTSSNQPQHF
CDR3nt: TGTGCCAGCAGTTCCGGACCCTTCACAAGTAGCAATCAGCCCCAGCATTTT

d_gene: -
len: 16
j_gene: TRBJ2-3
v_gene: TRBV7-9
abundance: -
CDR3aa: CASSFGATTSTDTQYF
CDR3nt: TGTGCCAGCAGCTTTGGGGCAACCACTAGCACAGATACGCAGTATTTT

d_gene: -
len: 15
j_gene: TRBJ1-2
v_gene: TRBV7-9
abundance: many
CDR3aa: CASSSAGEANYGYTF
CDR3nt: TGTGCCAGCAGCTCAGCAGGGGAAGCTAACTATGGCTACACCTTC

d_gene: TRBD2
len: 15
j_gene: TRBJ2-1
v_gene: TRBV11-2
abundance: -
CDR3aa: CASSSLAGGYNEQFF
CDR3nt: TGTGCCAGCAGCTCTCTAGCGGGCGGTTACAATGAGCAGTTCTTC

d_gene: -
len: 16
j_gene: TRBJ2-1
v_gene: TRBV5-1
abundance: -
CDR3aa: CASSLSAVGEYNEQFF
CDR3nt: TGCGCCAGCAGCTTATCGGCGGTCGGAGAATACAATGAGCAGTTCTTC

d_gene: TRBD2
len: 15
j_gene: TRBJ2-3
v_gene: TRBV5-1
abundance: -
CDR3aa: CASSLADNPTDTQYF
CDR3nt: TGCGCCAGCAGCCTAGCGGACAACCCCACAGATACGCAGTATTTT

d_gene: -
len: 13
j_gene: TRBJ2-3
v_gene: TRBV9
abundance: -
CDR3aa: CASSVTSTDTQYF
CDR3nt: TGTGCCAGCAGCGTAACAAGCACAGATACGCAGTATTTT

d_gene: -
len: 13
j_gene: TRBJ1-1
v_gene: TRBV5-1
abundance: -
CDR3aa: CASSMDSNTEAFF
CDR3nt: TGCGCCAGCAGCATGGACTCGAACACTGAAGCTTTCTTT

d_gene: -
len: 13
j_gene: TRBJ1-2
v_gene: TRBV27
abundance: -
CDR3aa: CASSLTGPGGYTF
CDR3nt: TGTGCCAGCAGTTTAACGGGGCCGGGCGGCTACACCTTC

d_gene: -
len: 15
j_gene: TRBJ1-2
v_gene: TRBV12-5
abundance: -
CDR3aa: CASQPSGLRDYGYTF
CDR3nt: TGTGCTAGCCAACCCTCAGGGTTAAGGGACTATGGCTACACCTTC

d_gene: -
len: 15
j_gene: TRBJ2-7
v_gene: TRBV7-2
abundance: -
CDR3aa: CASSVGGGRQYEQYF
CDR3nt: TGTGCCAGCAGCGTGGGGGGCGGGAGACAATACGAGCAGTACTTC

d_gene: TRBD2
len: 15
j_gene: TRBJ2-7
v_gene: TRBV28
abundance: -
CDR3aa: CASSTPGGLPYEQYF
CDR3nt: TGTGCCAGCAGTACCCCGGGAGGGCTGCCCTACGAGCAGTACTTC